This T cell receptor (beta chain) was observed in a study of T cells expressing NK-cell markers. To note about this clonotype: Its specificity is unknown.

Study-level results: Similarly, these clonotypes led the CD3+CD56-NKG2C+ fraction as well in several donors.

TCRdb reanalyzed the 5' RACE reads, giving one entry per CDR3 protein sequence and no DNA. Its clone listing holds about 260,000 distinct CDR3 sequences. The CDR3 consists of 15 residues. Germline-derived CDR1 and CDR2 are SGHRS and YFSETQ. The sample was blood T cells: a sorted CD56 or NKG2C T cell subset, CD4+ or CD8+ T cells, or bulk PBMC T cells (not recorded which). This TCR came from a woman between 18 and 75 years old in good health. The chain joins TRBV5-1 to TRBJ2-3; TCRdb outputs TRBD1, but without DNA this stays unchecked. The CDR3 reads CASSLGQGNTDTQYF.